This T cell receptor (beta chain) emerged from a study of blood T cells in healthy people across ages. In germline, CDR1 is SEHNR, CDR2 FQNEAQ (reference sequence). The V end was cut by 5 bases, the J end by 8 bases, with 7 bases between. The CDR3 runs to 12 residues. Then a second PCR, running about 6 to 11 cycles, was carried out with a sample-barcoded 5' primer and a J-beta primer mix. TCRdb reprocessed the 5' RACE reads with MiXCR, giving one entry per CDR3 protein. The repertoire consists of fewer than 900,000 distinct CDR3 sequences, with 36% occurring once and the leading ten covering over 10%. This clonotype appeared many times.

Sequencing used blood. The chain joins TRBV7-9 to TRBJ1-6, with D possibly being TRBD1 (6 bases). This clonotype originated in a man aged 18 to 35 in good health. CDR3 nucleotides: TGTGCCAGCAGCCGACAGGATTCACCCCTCCACTTT. Encoded protein: CASSRQDSPLHF.